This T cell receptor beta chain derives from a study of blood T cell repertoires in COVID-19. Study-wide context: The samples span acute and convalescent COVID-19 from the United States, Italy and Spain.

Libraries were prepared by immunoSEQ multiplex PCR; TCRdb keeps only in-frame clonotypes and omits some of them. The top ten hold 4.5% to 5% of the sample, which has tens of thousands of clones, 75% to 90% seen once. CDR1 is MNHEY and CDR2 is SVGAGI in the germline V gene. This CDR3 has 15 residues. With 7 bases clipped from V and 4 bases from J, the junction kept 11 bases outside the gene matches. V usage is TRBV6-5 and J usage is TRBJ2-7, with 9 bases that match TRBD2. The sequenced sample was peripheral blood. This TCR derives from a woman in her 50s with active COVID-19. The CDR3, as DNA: TGTGCCAGCACTAGGGGACTAGCCCCAGGGTACGAGCAGTACTTC. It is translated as CASTRGLAPGYEQYF.